Listed below are T cell receptor beta chains from one sample, sequenced in a study of T-cell reconstitution after alpha-beta-depleted transplantation in children. TCRdb redid the calling of the PCR reads with MiXCR, one entry per CDR3 protein. The sample yields a few hundred thousand distinct CDR3 sequences, 9.7% seen once. The specimen was PBMCs from the stem cell graft donor, collected from the stem cell graft. The receptors stem from a human donor who donated a stem cell graft to a child with SCID. The CDR3 runs from the conserved cysteine through the conserved F or W. A D gene is named only where the DNA matches it firmly. Size values are once, few and many counts, or a class for expanded clones, and some rows have none.

>many|TRBJ2-2|TRBV20-1|.
CSARDRRARGTGELFF
TGCAGTGCTAGAGATCGGAGGGCGCGGGGCACCGGGGAGCTGTTTTTT
>many|TRBJ2-5|TRBV5-1|.
CASSLADQETQYF
TGCGCCAGCAGCTTGGCCGACCAAGAGACCCAGTACTTC
>many|TRBJ2-2|TRBV29-1|.
CSVEETMGTGELFF
TGCAGCGTTGAAGAGACGATGGGGACCGGGGAGCTGTTTTTT
>many|TRBJ1-2|TRBV7-2|.
CASSSGSGTPSGDYGYTF
TGTGCCAGCAGCTCCGGATCTGGGACCCCTTCTGGAGACTATGGCTACACCTTC
>many|TRBJ1-4|TRBV20-1|.
CSARVGQGWSTNEKLFF
TGCAGTGCTAGAGTTGGGCAGGGGTGGAGTACTAATGAAAAACTGTTTTTT
>many|TRBJ2-4|TRBV5-1|.
CASSLDPGEQNIQYF
TGCGCCAGCAGCTTGGACCCGGGAGAACAAAACATTCAGTACTTC
>many|TRBJ2-5|TRBV20-1|.
CSARDAAGERETQYF
TGCAGTGCTAGAGATGCCGCCGGGGAGAGGGAGACCCAGTACTTC
>.|TRBJ2-5|TRBV5-5|.
CASTHRLAGAGETQYF
TGTGCCAGCACGCACCGTCTGGCAGGGGCAGGAGAGACCCAGTACTTC
>many|TRBJ2-3|TRBV20-1|TRBD2
CSTLAENTDTQYF
TGCAGTACTCTAGCGGAGAACACAGATACGCAGTATTTT
>many|TRBJ2-7|TRBV5-1|.
CASSRGVGDYEQYF
TGCGCCAGCAGCCGTGGGGTCGGGGACTACGAGCAGTACTTC
>.|TRBJ1-2|TRBV5-1|.
CASSLGTGNYGYAF
TGCGCCAGCAGCTTGGGGACGGGGAACTATGGCTACGCCTTC
>many|TRBJ2-1|TRBV9|TRBD1
CASSGVGTVVNEQFF
TGTGCCAGCAGCGGAGTCGGGACAGTAGTCAATGAGCAGTTCTTC
>many|TRBJ1-1|TRBV5-1|.
CASSFGTSLDTEAFF
TGCGCCAGCAGCTTTGGGACAAGTTTGGACACTGAAGCTTTCTTT
>many|TRBJ1-5|TRBV28|.
CASSSLDTQPQHF
TGTGCCAGCAGTTCGCTCGACACGCAGCCCCAGCATTTT